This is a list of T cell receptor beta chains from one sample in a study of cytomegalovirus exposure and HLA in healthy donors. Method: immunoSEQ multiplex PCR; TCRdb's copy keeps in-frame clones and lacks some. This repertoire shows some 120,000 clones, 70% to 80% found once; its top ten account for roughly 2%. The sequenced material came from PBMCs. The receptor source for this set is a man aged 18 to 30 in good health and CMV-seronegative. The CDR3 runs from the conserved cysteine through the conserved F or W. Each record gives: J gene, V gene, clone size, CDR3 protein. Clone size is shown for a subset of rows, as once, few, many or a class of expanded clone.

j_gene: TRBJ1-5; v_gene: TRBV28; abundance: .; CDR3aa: CASSNSLWAPQHF
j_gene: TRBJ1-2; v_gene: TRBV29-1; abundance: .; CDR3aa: CSVEGDRLLSGYTF
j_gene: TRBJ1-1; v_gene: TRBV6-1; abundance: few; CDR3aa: CASSDLHRGRTEAFF
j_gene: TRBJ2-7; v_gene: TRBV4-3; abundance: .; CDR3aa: CASSQGVSGKEEPYF
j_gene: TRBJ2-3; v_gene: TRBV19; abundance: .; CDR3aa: CASSKGAVTDTQYF
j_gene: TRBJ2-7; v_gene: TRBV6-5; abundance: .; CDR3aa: CASRPPGTGTYEQYF
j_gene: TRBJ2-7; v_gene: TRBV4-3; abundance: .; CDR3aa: CASSQDRTGGFEQYF
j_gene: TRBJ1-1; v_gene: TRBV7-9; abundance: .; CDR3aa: CASSSRTGEVEAFF
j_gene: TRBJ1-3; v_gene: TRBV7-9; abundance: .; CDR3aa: CASRKTGSGNTIYF
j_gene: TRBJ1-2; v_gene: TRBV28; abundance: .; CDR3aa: CASSWQGGYTF
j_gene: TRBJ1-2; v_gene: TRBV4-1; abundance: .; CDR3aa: CASSQPGTGAGDGYTF
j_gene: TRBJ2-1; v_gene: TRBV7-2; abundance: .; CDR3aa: CASSLNRWTGRSNEQFF
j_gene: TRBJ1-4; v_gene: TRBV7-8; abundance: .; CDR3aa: CASIPRGARREKLFF
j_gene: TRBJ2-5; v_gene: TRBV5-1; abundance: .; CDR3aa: CASSLGRLAGKETQYF
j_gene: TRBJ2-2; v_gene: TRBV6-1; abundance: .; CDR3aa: CASSDRQGLAGELFF
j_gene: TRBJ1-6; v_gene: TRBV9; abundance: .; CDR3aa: CASSVSAGGNSPLHF
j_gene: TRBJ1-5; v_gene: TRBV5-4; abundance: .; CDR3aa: CASSLGGGNQPQHF
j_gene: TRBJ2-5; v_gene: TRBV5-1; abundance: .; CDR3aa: CASGRVDRGGRETQYF
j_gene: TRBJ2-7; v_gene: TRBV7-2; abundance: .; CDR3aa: CASSFLAVSYEQYF
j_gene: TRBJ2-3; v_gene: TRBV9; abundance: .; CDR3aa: CASSVGDRDTDTQYF
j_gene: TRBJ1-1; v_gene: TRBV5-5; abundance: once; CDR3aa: CASSFFAGETEAFF
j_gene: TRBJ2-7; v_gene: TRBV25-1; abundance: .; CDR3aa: CASSETSGTYEQYF
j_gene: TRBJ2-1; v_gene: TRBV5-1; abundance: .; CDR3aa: CASSSPYHEQFF
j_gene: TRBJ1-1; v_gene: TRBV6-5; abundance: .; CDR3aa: CASSYPPRWVTEAFF
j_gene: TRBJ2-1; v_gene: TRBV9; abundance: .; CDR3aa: CASSAGGASFDEQFF
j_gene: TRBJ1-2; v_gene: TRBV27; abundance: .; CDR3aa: CAGSLWYGYGYTF
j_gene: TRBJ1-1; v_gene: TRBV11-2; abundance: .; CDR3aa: CASSQQRNTEAFF
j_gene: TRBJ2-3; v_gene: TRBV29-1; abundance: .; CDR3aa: CSVGLGSLTDTQYF
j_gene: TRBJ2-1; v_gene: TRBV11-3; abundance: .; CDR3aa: CASSLDGRLAGGGSYNEQFF
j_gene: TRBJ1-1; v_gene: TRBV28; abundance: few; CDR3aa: CASSSRTGEAFF
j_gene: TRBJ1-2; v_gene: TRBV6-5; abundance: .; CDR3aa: CASSYARDYGYTF